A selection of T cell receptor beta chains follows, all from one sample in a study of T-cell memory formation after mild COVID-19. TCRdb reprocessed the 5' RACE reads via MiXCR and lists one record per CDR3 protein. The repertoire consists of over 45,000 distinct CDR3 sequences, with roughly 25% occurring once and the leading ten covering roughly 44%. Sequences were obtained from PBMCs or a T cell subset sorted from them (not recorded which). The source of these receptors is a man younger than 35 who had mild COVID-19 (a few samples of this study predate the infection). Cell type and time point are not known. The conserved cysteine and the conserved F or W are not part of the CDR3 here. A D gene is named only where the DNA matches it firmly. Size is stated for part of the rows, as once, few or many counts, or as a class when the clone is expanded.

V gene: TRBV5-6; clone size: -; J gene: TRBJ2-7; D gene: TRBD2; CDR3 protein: ASSLEVAGPYEQY
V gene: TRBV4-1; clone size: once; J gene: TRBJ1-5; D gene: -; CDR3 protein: ASSPVLALSNQPQH
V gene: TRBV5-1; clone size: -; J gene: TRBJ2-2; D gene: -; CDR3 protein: ATSTEPNTGELF
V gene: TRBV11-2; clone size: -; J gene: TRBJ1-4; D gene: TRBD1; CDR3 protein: ASSLNPGGQGRKLF
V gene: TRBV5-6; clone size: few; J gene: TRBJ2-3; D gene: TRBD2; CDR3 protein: ASSFGGDTQY
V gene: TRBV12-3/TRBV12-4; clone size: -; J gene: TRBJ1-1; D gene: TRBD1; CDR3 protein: ASSWTGGGTEAF
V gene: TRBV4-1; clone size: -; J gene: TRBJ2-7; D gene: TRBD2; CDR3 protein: ASSSRGQLAGESYEQY
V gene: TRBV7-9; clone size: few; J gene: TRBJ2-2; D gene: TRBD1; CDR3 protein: ASSPPGQGAKELF
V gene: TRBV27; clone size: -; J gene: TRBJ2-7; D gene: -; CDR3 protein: ASSLFGAGEQY
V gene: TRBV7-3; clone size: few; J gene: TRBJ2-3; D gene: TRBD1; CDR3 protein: ASSSGQVPGTDTQY
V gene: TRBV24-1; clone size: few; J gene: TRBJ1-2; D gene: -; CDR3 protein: ATSAGTNYGYT
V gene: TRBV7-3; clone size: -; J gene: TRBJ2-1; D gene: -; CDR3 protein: ASRGVYNEQF
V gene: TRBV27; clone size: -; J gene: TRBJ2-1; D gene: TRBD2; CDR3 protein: ASSLSIMLAGGNEQF
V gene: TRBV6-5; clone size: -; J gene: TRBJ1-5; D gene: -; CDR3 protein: ASSYKHQSNQPQH
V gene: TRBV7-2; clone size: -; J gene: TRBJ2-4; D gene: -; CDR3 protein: ATGRKNIQY
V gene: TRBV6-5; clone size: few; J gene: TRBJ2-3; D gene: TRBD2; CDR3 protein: ASSYSSTSGGAADTQY
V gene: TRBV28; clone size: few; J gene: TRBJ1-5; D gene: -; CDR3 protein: ASSSIKREPQH
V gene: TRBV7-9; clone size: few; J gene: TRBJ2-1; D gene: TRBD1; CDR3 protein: ASSPPGQGAIYNEQF
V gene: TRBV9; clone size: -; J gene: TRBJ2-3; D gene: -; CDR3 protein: ASSPQSTDTQY
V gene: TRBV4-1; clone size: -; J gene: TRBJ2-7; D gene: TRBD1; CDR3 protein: ASSQGTTGVEYEQY
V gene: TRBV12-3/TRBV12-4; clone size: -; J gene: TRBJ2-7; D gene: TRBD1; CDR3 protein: ASNSRDRAYEQY